The following is a T cell receptor beta chain sequence with its context. The PCR was carried out with 60 Vbeta primers and 13 Jbeta primers. Data came from immunoSEQ multiplex PCR; TCRdb stores just in-frame clones and leaves some out. The sample carries more than 110,000 clones, about 80% recorded once. These data originate in a study of cytomegalovirus exposure and HLA in healthy donors. The specimen sequenced was PBMCs. The sequence derives from a man aged 30 to 39 in good health and CMV-seropositive.

DNA of the CDR3: TGTGCCAGCAGCTTAGGGAGGGGCGCCTCCTACGAGCAGTACTTC. It codes for CASSLGRGASYEQYF. The genes are TRBV7-9 and TRBJ2-7, with D possibly being TRBD2 (6 bases). Trimming stripped 1 base from V and 0 bases from J, with 10 bases between. Germline values: CDR1 SEHNR, CDR2 FQNEAQ (reference sequence). The CDR3 extends over 15 amino acids.